This TCR beta chain was sequenced for a study of OX40 agonist ivuxolimab in advanced cancers. Clones were read by immunoSEQ multiplex PCR, and TCRdb kept only the in-frame ones, dropping some. The table has about 46,000 clones, about 80% seen once; the top ten hold about 3.9%. As concerns this clone: Its antigen is undetermined.

The germline V gene encodes CDR1 MDHEN and CDR2 SYDVKM. CDR3 length equals 11 residues. V was shortened by 7 bases and J by 3 bases, with 6 bases between the two germline ends. General study points: Some patients who did not respond also had low normalized T-cell clonal expansion. Clonal expansion by week 6 occurred in CD4+ and CD8+ blood T cells (at 0.1 to 3.0 mg/kg). Determination of antigen specificity was not performed for the expanded peripheral T cells.

The chain joins TRBV28 to TRBJ1-2; D is ambiguous. The specimen was CD4+ or CD8+ T cells sorted from blood, collected in a trial of the OX40 agonist ivuxolimab. The clonotype was recovered from an adult with an advanced solid tumor such as melanoma, head and neck, liver or kidney cancer. CDR3 region: CASIGYYGYTF. CDR3 coding DNA: TGTGCCAGCATAGGATACTATGGCTACACCTTC.